This T cell receptor beta chain came from a study of human T cells and chemical hapten exposure. The time point: patch test 2, 6 weeks after DPC sensitization. The treatment is: therapeutic diphenylcyclopropenone sensitization with weekly scalp DPC. It was unfractionated whole blood from which total RNA was extracted. TCRdb independently ran MiXCR on the RACE reads; one entry per CDR3 protein. Of 40,000 or so distinct CDR3 sequences in the sample, around a tenth were seen once. The source material was whole blood, sampled in connection with sensitization to the hapten diphenylcyclopropenone (DPC). The TCR originated in a woman aged 25 to 45 with alopecia areata. Some clones in this sample may be carry-over from other donors' samples.

The CDR3 reads CASSLSGQSNEKLFF. CDR3 in DNA: TGTGCCAGTAGTTTATCGGGACAGAGTAATGAAAAACTGTTTTTT. The rearrangement uses TRBV7-2 and TRBJ1-4, with 7 bases identical to TRBD1. The V segment lost 9 bases and the J segment 4 bases; nucleotides outside the gene matches: 11. From germline, CDR1 is SGHTA and CDR2 FQGNSA. This CDR3 comprises 15 residues.